One TCR beta chain is described in this entry. This entry belongs to a study of blood T cell repertoires in COVID-19. Overall study: COVID-19 samples from acute and convalescent phases originated in the United States, Italy and Spain. Nucleic acid was either cDNA or gDNA, and it came from T cells, B-cell-depleted T cells, or PBMCs.

Trimming took off 1 base at V and 3 bases at J, with 7 bases between the two ends. CDR1 and CDR2 from the germline V gene are GTSNPN and SVGIG (reference sequence). The CDR3 totals 13 residues. Original analysis: Amplifying reference gene primers gave estimates of nucleated cell counts. Clones were sequenced by immunoSEQ multiplex PCR, and TCRdb holds only the in-frame ones, with some missing. That table furnishes V, J and clone size, whereas the DNA furnished D and trimming. The table records over 60,000 clones, roughly nine tenths of them present only once. The clonotype comes from a woman aged 55-75 years with acute or convalescent COVID-19. Sequences were obtained from peripheral blood. The V and J genes are TRBV30 and TRBJ1-5; D not resolved. DNA for the CDR3: TGTGCCTGGAGTGCCAGCGCCAATCAGCCCCAGCATTTT. Translation: CAWSASANQPQHF. The full variable domain, rest sourced from reference TRBV30 and TRBJ1-5, is SQTIHQWPATLVQPVGSPLSLECTVEGTSNPNLYWYRQAAGRGLQLLFYSVGIGQISSEVPQNLSASRPQDRQFILSSKKLLLSDSGFYLCAWSASANQPQHFGDGTRLSIL.